These 3 T cell receptor beta chains originate from one sample sequenced in a study of blood T cells in healthy people across ages. Combining a sample-barcoded 5' primer with a J-beta primer mix, a second PCR ran for roughly 6 to 12 cycles. MiXCR, applied by TCRdb to the 5' RACE reads, yields one record per CDR3 protein. The data contain about 1.1 million distinct CDR3 sequences, 35% to 45% of them singletons. Source material: blood. All receptors come from a man aged 18 to 29 in good health.

The chain couples TRBV12-3 or TRBV12-4 to TRBJ1-2, with no clear D. The ends were cut back, 1 base at V and 8 bases at J, with 14 bases in the middle. The CDR3 loop spans 14 amino acids. The CDR3: CASSLGSWHRGYTF. In DNA, the CDR3 is TGTGCCAGCAGTTTAGGGTCCTGGCATAGGGGCTACACCTTC.

The rearrangement links TRBV20-1 to TRBJ2-1, with D possibly TRBD2 on 7 matching bases. The germline V gene has CDR1 DFQATT and CDR2 SNEGSKA (reference sequence). The germline V and J ends were trimmed by 8 bases and 0 bases, with 14 bases remaining between them. The CDR3 consists of 14 residues. CDR3 DNA sequence: TGCAGTACTTGGGGGGGCCTCTCCTACAATGAGCAGTTCTTC. It codes for CSTWGGLSYNEQFF.

The chain combines TRBV7-2 with TRBJ1-2; tentatively, D is TRBD1 (5 bases). This CDR3 contains 15 residues. Trimming cost V 5 bases and J 5 bases, with 18 bases left between them. Germline assignment: CDR1 SGHTA and CDR2 FQGNSA. CDR3 DNA sequence: TGTGCCAGCAGCGCCCCAGGGAGGGGAAAATATGGCTACACCTTC. This codes for CASSAPGRGKYGYTF.